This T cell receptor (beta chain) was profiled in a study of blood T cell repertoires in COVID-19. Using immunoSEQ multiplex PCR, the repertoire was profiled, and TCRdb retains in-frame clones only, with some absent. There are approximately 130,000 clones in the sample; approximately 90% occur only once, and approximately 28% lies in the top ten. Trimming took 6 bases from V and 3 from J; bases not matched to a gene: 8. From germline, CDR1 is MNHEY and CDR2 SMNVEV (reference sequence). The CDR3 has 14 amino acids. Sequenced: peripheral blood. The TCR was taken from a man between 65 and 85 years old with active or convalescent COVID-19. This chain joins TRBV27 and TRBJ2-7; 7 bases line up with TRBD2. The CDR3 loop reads CASSPLASIYEQYF. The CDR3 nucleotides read TGTGCCAGCAGCCCACTAGCGTCAATCTACGAGCAGTACTTC.